The source of this TCR beta chain is a study of blood T cell repertoires in COVID-19. Overall study context: T cells, B-cell-depleted T cells, or PBMCs provided the cDNA or gDNA that served as material.

This CDR3 spans 18 amino acids. Deletions cut 2 bases from V and 1 base from J, with 20 bases between. The germline gives CDR1 KGHSH, CDR2 LQKENI. This table comes from immunoSEQ multiplex PCR, and its TCRdb copy is limited to in-frame clones, with some not included. The table has about 150,000 clones, over 70% seen once; the top ten hold 44%. This sequence joins TRBV18 and TRBJ1-1; D is undetermined. Sequencing input: peripheral blood. The origin of this receptor is a human donor in a cohort sampled during active COVID-19. The CDR3 here is CASSPNRPGLAPNTEAFF. CDR3 coding DNA: TGTGCCAGCTCACCAAACCGGCCAGGTCTGGCCCCGAACACTGAAGCTTTCTTT.